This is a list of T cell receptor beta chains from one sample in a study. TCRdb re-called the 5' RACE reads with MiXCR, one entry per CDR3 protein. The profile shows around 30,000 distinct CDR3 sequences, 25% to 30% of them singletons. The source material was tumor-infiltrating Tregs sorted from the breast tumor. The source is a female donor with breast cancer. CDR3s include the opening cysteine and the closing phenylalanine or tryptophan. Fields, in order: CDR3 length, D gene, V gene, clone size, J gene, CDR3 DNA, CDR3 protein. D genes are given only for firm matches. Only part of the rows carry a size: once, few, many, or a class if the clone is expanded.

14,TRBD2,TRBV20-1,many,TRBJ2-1,TGCAGTGCGATCAGCGGGAGGGCCGAACCTGAGCAGTTCTTC,CSAISGRAEPEQFF
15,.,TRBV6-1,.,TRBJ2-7,TGTGCCAGCACCACCGGGCACACCACGTCCTACGAGCAGTACTTC,CASTTGHTTSYEQYF
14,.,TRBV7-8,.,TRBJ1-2,TGTGCCAGCAGCACCAGGGTCCCTGACTATGGCTACACCTTC,CASSTRVPDYGYTF
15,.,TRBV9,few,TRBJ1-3,TGTGCCAGCAGCGTAGGAAGATACTCTGGAAACACCATATATTTT,CASSVGRYSGNTIYF
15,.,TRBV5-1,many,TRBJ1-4,TGCGCCAGCAGCTTATCCCGGGACACTAATGAAAAACTGTTTTTT,CASSLSRDTNEKLFF
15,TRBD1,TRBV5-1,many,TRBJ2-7,TGCGCCAGCAGCTTGACGGGTACAGGGGTATCCGAGCAGTACTTC,CASSLTGTGVSEQYF
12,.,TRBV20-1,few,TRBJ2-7,TGCAGTGCTAGATCCTTCCCCTACGAGCAGTACTTC,CSARSFPYEQYF
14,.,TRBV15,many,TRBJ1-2,TGTGCCACCAGCAGAGGGGGGCTTCCCTATGGCTACACCTTC,CATSRGGLPYGYTF
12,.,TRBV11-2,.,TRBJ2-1,TGTGCCAGCAGCTTCAGAAGCCATGAGCAGTTCTTC,CASSFRSHEQFF
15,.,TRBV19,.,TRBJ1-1,TGTGCCAGTAGTATCGGTAGACAGTCAAGCACTGAAGCTTTCTTT,CASSIGRQSSTEAFF
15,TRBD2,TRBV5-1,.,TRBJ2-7,TGCGCCAGCAGCCGCAGCGGGACTAGCGCCTACGAGCAGTACTTC,CASSRSGTSAYEQYF
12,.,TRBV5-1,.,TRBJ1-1,TGCGCCAGCAGCGTAAAAACCGGTGAAGCTTTCTTT,CASSVKTGEAFF
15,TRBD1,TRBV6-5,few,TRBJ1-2,TGTGCCAGCAGTTACTCCCCGACAGGGCCATATGGCTACACCTTC,CASSYSPTGPYGYTF
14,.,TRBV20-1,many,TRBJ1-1,TGCAGTGCTAGAGAGCCGGGATCGGGGACTGAAGCTTTCTTT,CSAREPGSGTEAFF
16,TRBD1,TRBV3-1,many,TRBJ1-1,TGTGCCAGCAGCCAATCGGGACAGGGGTTCTTCACTGAAGCTTTCTTT,CASSQSGQGFFTEAFF
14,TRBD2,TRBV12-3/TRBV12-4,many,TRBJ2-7,TGTGCCAGCAGTCCCCGACTAGCGCGTTACGAGCAGTACTTC,CASSPRLARYEQYF